Shown below are 24 T cell receptor beta chains from a single sample sequenced in a study of beta chain features in type 1 diabetes. The entirety of the isolated RNA underwent reverse transcription, so expressed TCRB transcripts were sequenced. Measured with immunoSEQ multiplex PCR; TCRdb has only the in-frame clones, and not every one. The sample shows around 250,000 clones, roughly 70% of them seen only once. Sequencing was done on a sample of naive CD4+ T cells from blood. These receptors came from a man aged 25 to 40 in good health.

The J gene is TRBJ2-1, the V gene TRBV2; D uncertain. V was cut by 6 bases and J by 1 base, with 7 bases left in between. Germline V gives CDR1 SNHLY, CDR2 FYNNEI. This CDR3 spans 13 amino acids. CDR3 amino acids: CASSSGSYNEQFF. CDR3 nucleotides: TGTGCCAGCAGCTCAGGATCCTACAATGAGCAGTTCTTC. Drawing the rest from reference TRBV2 and TRBJ2-1, the complete variable domain is EPEVTQTPSHQVTQMGQEVILRCVPISNHLYFYWYRQILGQKVEFLVSFYNNEISEKSEIFDDQFSVERPDGSNFTLKIRSTKLEDSAMYFCASSSGSYNEQFFGPGTRLTVL.

This clone has only a few counts. The rearrangement links TRBV30 to TRBJ2-5, with D hard to call. V shed 2 bases and J shed 1 base, with 8 bases lying between them. CDR1 and CDR2 (germline): GTSNPN, SVGIG (reference sequence). The CDR3 runs 13 residues. The chain's CDR3 is CAWSSLVQETQYF. In DNA, the CDR3 is TGTGCCTGGAGTAGTCTAGTCCAAGAGACCCAGTACTTC.

This clone was recorded once. This chain connects TRBV30 to TRBJ1-1, with 9 bases that match TRBD1. The ends lost 0 bases at V and 1 base at J; junction bases unmatched: 3. This CDR3 is built from 15 residues. Germline assignment: CDR1 GTSNPN and CDR2 SVGIG (reference sequence). The CDR3 DNA reads TGTGCCTGGAGTGTAGGGGGACAGGGGAACACTGAAGCTTTCTTT. It translates to CAWSVGGQGNTEAFF.

The genes are TRBV25-1 and TRBJ2-5, with D possibly matching TRBD2 (6 bases). The CDR3 runs 15 residues. Per germline, CDR1 MGHDK and CDR2 SYGVNS. The V gene lost 2 bases and the J gene lost 3 bases, with 13 bases spanning the gap. The CDR3 nucleotides read TGTGCCAGCAGTGAACCTGGGGGGATGGAAGAGACCCAGTACTTC. Its protein product is CASSEPGGMEETQYF.

The rearrangement joins TRBV9 to TRBJ2-3; 11 nucleotides line up with TRBD2. Germline assignment: CDR1 SGDLS and CDR2 YYNGEE. The CDR3 totals 20 residues. V shed 4 bases, J shed 0 bases, and the junction held 16 bases outside the gene matches. CDR3 sequence: CASSSWLAGGAFISTDTQYF. The DNA of the CDR3 is TGTGCCAGCAGCTCCTGGCTAGCGGGGGGCGCTTTTATTAGCACAGATACGCAGTATTTT.

This clone was detected only a few times. The chain joins TRBV5-4 to TRBJ2-1; D not resolved. V lost 0 bases to trimming and J lost 0 bases, with 13 bases between them. Germline lookup yields CDR1 SGHNT and CDR2 YYREEE (reference sequence). The CDR3 is 17 residues long. CDR3 protein: CASSLASLRSSYNEQFF. Written as DNA, the CDR3 is TGTGCCAGCAGCTTGGCCAGCTTACGGAGCTCCTACAATGAGCAGTTCTTC. The full variable domain, rest sourced from reference TRBV5-4 and TRBJ2-1, is ETGVTQSPTHLIKTRGQQVTLRCSSQSGHNTVSWYQQALGQGPQFIFQYYREEENGRGNFPPRFSGLQFPNYSSELNVNALELDDSALYLCASSLASLRSSYNEQFFGPGTRLTVL.

This clone was counted a single time. This CDR3 is also generated by other DNA sequences in the sample. The chain couples TRBV20-1 to TRBJ2-3, with D unclear. The CDR3 is 11 amino acids. V lost 1 base to trimming and J lost 5 bases, with 4 bases between them. Germline V lookup: CDR1 DFQATT, CDR2 SNEGSKA (reference sequence). The CDR3 DNA is TGCAGTGCTAGAGGCGGAGATACGCAGTATTTT. Translation gives CSARGGDTQYF.

The chain carries TRBV6-5 and TRBJ2-3; 8 bases line up with TRBD2. The germline V gene has CDR1 MNHEY and CDR2 SVGAGI. The junction had 8 bases not matched to a gene; V was cut back by 5 bases and J by 4 bases. CDR3 size: 15 residues. The CDR3 region has the DNA TGTGCCAGCAGTGCCGGGACTAGAGGCGCAGATACGCAGTATTTT. The encoded protein is CASSAGTRGADTQYF.

This sequence joins TRBV5-1 and TRBJ2-5; unclear D gene. This CDR3 has 14 amino acids. Trimming left V 0 bases short and J 5 bases short, with 11 bases between. Germline-derived CDR1 and CDR2 are SGHRS and YFSETQ. The CDR3 nucleotides are TGCGCCAGCAGCTTGGCCGGAACGAGGGAGACCCAGTACTTC. This sequence encodes CASSLAGTRETQYF.

The chain carries TRBV29-1 and TRBJ1-2; TRBD1 agrees at 7 bases. The CDR3 covers 13 residues. The V gene's germline CDR1 is SQVTM and CDR2 ANQGSEA. The CDR3 nucleotides are TGCAATCTCGTGGGGACAGTCCCCTTGGGCTACACCTTC. Its translation: CNLVGTVPLGYTF.

The chain carries TRBV6-1 and TRBJ1-6; D not certain. The CDR3 extends over 15 amino acids. Looked up from germline, CDR1 is MNHNS and CDR2 is SASEGT. Deletions cut 1 base from V and 10 bases from J, with 14 bases between. The CDR3 DNA reads TGTGCCAGCAGTGAAGTGAACACTTCGGGATCACCCCTCCACTTT. Its protein product is CASSEVNTSGSPLHF.

V and J are TRBV25-1 and TRBJ2-5, with D perhaps TRBD2 (5 bases). The CDR3 is 14 residues long. CDR1 MGHDK and CDR2 SYGVNS come from the germline V gene. V lost 1 base and J 5 bases, leaving 11 bases between the germline ends. In DNA form, the CDR3 reads TGTGCCAGCAGTGAATCGGCCCGAGGGGAGACCCAGTACTTC. This codes for CASSESARGETQYF.

V and J are TRBV6-5 and TRBJ2-3, with D perhaps matching TRBD2 (6 bases). The CDR3 is 14 residues long. Deletions cut 5 bases from V and 3 bases from J, with 12 bases between. Germline CDR1 MNHEY, CDR2 SVGAGI. The CDR3 region has the DNA TGTGCCAGCAGTACCCGGGACTCAACAGATACGCAGTATTTT. Translated: CASSTRDSTDTQYF.

The genes are TRBV29-1 and TRBJ1-5; a weak D match, TRBD1 (5 bases). Trimming cost V 5 bases and J 6 bases, with 11 bases left between them. This CDR3 has 12 residues. CDR1 and CDR2 (germline): SQVTM, ANQGSEA. CDR3 DNA sequence: TGCAGCGTTCGGACCGGGGGTCAGCCCCAGCATTTT. It specifies CSVRTGGQPQHF.

The J gene is TRBJ2-5, the V gene TRBV29-1; 9 bases fit TRBD1. Germline assignment: CDR1 SQVTM and CDR2 ANQGSEA. This CDR3 has 15 amino acids. Losses at the gene ends were 5 bases for V and 5 bases for J; bases not matched to a gene: 12. In DNA, the CDR3 is TGCAGCGTTTGGGACAGGGCGGCCTCGCAGGAGACCCAGTACTTC. This gives the protein CSVWDRAASQETQYF.

The chain recombines TRBV6-5 with TRBJ1-2; 9 bases agree with TRBD1. Germline CDR1 reads MNHEY; CDR2 reads SVGAGI. J lost 6 bases, V lost 9 bases, and 5 bases had no gene match. This CDR3 has 12 amino acids. The CDR3: CASWTGVHGYTF. Here the CDR3 DNA reads TGTGCCAGTTGGACAGGGGTCCATGGCTACACCTTC.

V and J are TRBV30 and TRBJ2-3; D is undetermined. From germline, CDR1 is GTSNPN and CDR2 SVGIG (reference sequence). This CDR3 region has 14 residues. The CDR3 DNA follows: TGTGCATTGGACCGGTCCACTAGCACAGATACGCAGTATTTT. Translation gives CALDRSTSTDTQYF.

This clone turned up a few times. V and J are TRBV9 and TRBJ2-1; D is perhaps TRBD2 (6 bases). V lost 8 bases, J lost 4 bases, and 16 bases lay in between. The germline V gene encodes CDR1 SGDLS and CDR2 YYNGEE. The CDR3 loop spans 14 amino acids. Here the CDR3 DNA reads TGTGCCAGTAGGGCGGGTAGCGGTTACAATGAGCAGTTCTTC. Translation gives CASRAGSGYNEQFF.

The rearrangement links TRBV7-2 to TRBJ2-5; D is uncertain. The germline gives CDR1 SGHTA, CDR2 FQGNSA. This CDR3 region has 15 residues. The V gene lost 2 bases and the J gene lost 2 bases, with 12 bases spanning the gap. CDR3 sequence reads: CASSLTAGLQETQYF. CDR3 nucleotide sequence: TGTGCCAGCAGCTTAACTGCAGGCCTGCAAGAGACCCAGTACTTC.

In its sample, this clone was seen a few times. The chain carries TRBV4-3 and TRBJ2-4; 9 bases align to TRBD2. Germline V gene sequence: CDR1 LGHNA, CDR2 YSLEER. Losses at the gene ends were 0 bases for V and 6 bases for J; bases not matched to a gene: 12. CDR3 size: 18 residues. CDR3 sequence reads: CASSQEAIGAGGRNIQYF. The DNA of the CDR3 is TGCGCCAGCAGCCAAGAAGCCATTGGAGCGGGAGGTAGAAACATTCAGTACTTC.

V usage is TRBV29-1 and J usage is TRBJ2-7; D tentatively fits TRBD1 or TRBD2 (5 bases each). V lost 0 bases and J 8 bases, leaving 8 bases between the germline ends. The CDR3 is 11 residues long. Germline loops: CDR1 SQVTM, CDR2 ANQGSEA. In nucleotides, the CDR3 is TGCAGCGTTGAAGAAGGGACCCAGCAGTACTTC. Its translation: CSVEEGTQQYF.

The chain employs TRBV9 and TRBJ2-1; D possibly corresponds to TRBD2 (6 bases). Germline V gene lookup returns CDR1 SGDLS and CDR2 YYNGEE. With 0 bases removed from V and 7 bases from J, the gap between germline ends came to 11 bases. The CDR3 is made up of 14 amino acids. CDR3 coding DNA: TGTGCCAGCAGCGTAGGGACCGCGGGAAATGAGCAGTTCTTC. It yields the protein CASSVGTAGNEQFF.

This clone has only a few counts. CDR3 coding DNA: TGCAGCGTTGACGACAGCTACACCTTC. This codes for CSVDDSYTF. The chain has TRBV29-1 and TRBJ1-2; no firm D call. V was pared by 3 bases and J by 9 bases, with 5 bases between. This CDR3 region has 9 residues. CDR1 and CDR2 (germline): SQVTM, ANQGSEA.

The chain recombines TRBV6-1 with TRBJ1-2; D remains ambiguous. CDR3 length: 13 amino acids. Germline CDR1 MNHNS, CDR2 SASEGT. Between the trimmed V and J ends, which lost 6 bases and 1 base, there was a span of 9 bases. The CDR3 bases are TGTGCCAGCAGGACGGGAGTTAACTATGGCTACACCTTC. It encodes CASRTGVNYGYTF.